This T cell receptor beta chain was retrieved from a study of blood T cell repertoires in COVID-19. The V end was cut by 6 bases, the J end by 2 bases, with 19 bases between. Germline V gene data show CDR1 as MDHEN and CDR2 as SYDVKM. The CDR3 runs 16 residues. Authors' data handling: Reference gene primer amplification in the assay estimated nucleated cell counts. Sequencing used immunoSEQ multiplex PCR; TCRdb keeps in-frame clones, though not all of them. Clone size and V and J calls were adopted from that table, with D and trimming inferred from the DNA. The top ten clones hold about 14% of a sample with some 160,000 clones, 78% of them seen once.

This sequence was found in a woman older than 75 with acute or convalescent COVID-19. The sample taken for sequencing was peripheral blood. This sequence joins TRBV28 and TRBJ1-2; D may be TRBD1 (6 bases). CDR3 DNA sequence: TGTGCCAGCAGGTCGTCGAGGGGGATCAGGAACTATGGCTACACCTTC. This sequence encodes CASRSSRGIRNYGYTF.